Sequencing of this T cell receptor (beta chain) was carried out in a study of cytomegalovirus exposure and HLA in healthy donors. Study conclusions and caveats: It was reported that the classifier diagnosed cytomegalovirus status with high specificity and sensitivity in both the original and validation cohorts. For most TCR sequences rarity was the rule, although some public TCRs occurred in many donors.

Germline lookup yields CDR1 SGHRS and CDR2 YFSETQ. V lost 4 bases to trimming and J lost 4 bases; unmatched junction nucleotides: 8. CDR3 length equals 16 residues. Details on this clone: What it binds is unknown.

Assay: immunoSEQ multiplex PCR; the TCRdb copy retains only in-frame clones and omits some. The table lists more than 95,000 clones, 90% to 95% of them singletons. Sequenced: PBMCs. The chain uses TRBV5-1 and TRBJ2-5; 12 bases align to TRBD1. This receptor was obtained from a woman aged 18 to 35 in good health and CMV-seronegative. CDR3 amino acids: CASSPGTGGWRETQYF. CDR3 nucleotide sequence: TGCGCCAGCAGCCCGGGGACAGGGGGCTGGCGAGAGACCCAGTACTTC.